This T cell receptor (beta chain) was recovered during a study of blood T cell repertoires in COVID-19. Repertoires were generated with immunoSEQ multiplex PCR, while TCRdb's copy carries only in-frame clones and drops some. Of roughly 200,000 clones in the sample, roughly 80% were seen once. CDR3 length equals 15 residues. Germline assignment: CDR1 SGHTA and CDR2 FQGNSA. The junction had 8 bases not matched to a gene; V was cut back by 5 bases and J by 4 bases. Sequencing was performed on PBMCs or T cells enriched from blood (not recorded which). This chain uses TRBV7-2 with TRBJ2-7; 10 bases line up with TRBD1. This TCR was sampled from a woman aged 60-75 years with acute COVID-19. The CDR3 region is CASSARDRGRYEQYF. The CDR3 DNA reads as TGTGCCAGCAGCGCTCGGGACAGGGGCAGATACGAGCAGTACTTC.